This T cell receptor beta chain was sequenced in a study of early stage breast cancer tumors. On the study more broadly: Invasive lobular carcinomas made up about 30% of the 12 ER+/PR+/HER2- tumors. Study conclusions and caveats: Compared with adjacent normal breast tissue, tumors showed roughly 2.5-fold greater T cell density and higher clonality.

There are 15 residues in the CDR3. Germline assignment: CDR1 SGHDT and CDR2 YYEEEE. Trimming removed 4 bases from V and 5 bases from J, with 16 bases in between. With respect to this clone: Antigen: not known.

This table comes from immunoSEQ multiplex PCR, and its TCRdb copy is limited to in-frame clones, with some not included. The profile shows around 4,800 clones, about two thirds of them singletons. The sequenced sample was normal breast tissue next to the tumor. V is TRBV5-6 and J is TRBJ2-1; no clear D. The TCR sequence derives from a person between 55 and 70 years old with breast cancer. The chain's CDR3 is CASSETWRVNNEQFF. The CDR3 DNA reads TGTGCCAGCAGCGAGACTTGGCGAGTGAACAATGAGCAGTTCTTC.